This TCR beta chain was identified during a study of blood T cell repertoires in COVID-19 (dated by TCRdb to 2018 to 2021). Background for the entire study: The collaborator samples originated in the United States, Italy and Spain and spanned the acute and convalescent phases of COVID-19. The prospective study material was composed of cDNA or gDNA derived from T cells, B-cell-depleted T cells, or PBMCs. Subjects who had been exposed to COVID-19, were actively infected with it, or had recovered from it provided the deeply sampled blood TCRbeta repertoires that made up the dataset. The repertoires were released in a freely available public database intended as a resource for research on the immune response to SARS-CoV-2. The samples were drawn from two sources: the first 160 participants of the ongoing ImmuneRACE study, and 1,200 or so subjects contributed by 6 global collaborators. A de-identified subject ID, COVID-19 status, age in years and sex were almost always included in the sample metadata. Where HLA class I and class II types were available, the types were taken from metadata supplied by the sample provider, not from assay-based typing.

Collaborating institutions collected whole blood in K2EDTA tubes following their own protocols. For TCRbeta analysis, collaborators shipped samples in one of three forms: frozen whole blood, isolated PBMCs, or DNA extracted from either of those sample types. Notes on this clone: Its antigen remains unidentified. Per-base qualities were not stored, and no clone one base away is much larger.

TCRbeta CDR3 regions were amplified from genomic DNA by means of the immunoSEQ Assay, a bias-controlled multiplex PCR. The authors processed their data as follows. Within the assay, amplification of reference gene primers was used to estimate how many nucleated cells each sample contained. To quantify the absolute abundance of each unique TCRbeta CDR3 rearrangement, sequence reads were collapsed and filtered. For each sample, productive Simpson clonality was calculated as the square root of Simpson's diversity index across productive rearrangements. Held by TCRdb, this immuneACCESS table contains in-frame sequences only and omits some clones. Under half of the omission traces to an unresolved V gene where checked; the cause of the rest is unknown. V and J calls and clone size come straight from that table; D and trimming were deduced from the DNA. The sample table lists 250,000 or so clones, around 81% of them with a count of one. The top ten constitute roughly 6.4% of the sample.

Overall study results and their limits: The quantity of clinical and demographic metadata differed by source and by participant and was supplied without curation.

Trimming costs V 7 bases and J 2 bases, and their ends lie 16 bases apart. Measured from the cysteine to the phenylalanine, the CDR3 is 15 residues long. The CDR3 DNA has 45 bases and is translated from base 1. CDR1 and CDR2 (MDHEN, SYDVKM) derive from the germline V gene. The clonotype originates from a woman in her sixties with active or convalescent COVID-19. The sequence is built from TRBV28 and TRBJ2-3, and the D gene may be TRBD2, 5 bases matching. Sequencing was done on a sample of peripheral blood. The sequenced DNA is TGTGCCAGCATCCCCGGAGGTTCCTACACAGATACGCAGTATTTT. It specifies CASIPGGSYTDTQYF.